This entry lists 19 T cell receptor beta chains sequenced from one sample in a study of T cell responses to AZD1222 COVID-19 vaccine (dated by TCRdb to the early 2020s). This sample's time point label indicates: about 28 days (+/-7) after the second vaccine dose. The library was produced with the immunoSEQ multiplex PCR assay. The table comes from immuneACCESS by way of TCRdb, which keeps in-frame sequences with V and J called. Part of the clones is missing from these tables; in studies checked, under half for an unresolved V gene and the rest for unknown reasons. The table for this sample lists some 130,000 clones; around 90% of them were counted only once. The top ten clones comprise 0.9% to 1.4% of the sample. Sequencing was performed on peripheral blood, taken 28 days after the second AZD1222 dose. These receptors all come from an adult who received the AZD1222 COVID-19 vaccine.

The genes are TRBV18 and TRBJ2-7, with TRBD2 identical over 7 bases. Looked up from germline, CDR1 is KGHSH and CDR2 is LQKENI. The CDR3 extends over 15 amino acids. The trim removed 0 bases at V and 4 bases at J, leaving 6 bases unmatched. The CDR3 nucleotides read TGTGCCAGCTCACCACCGGGCGGGGGTATATACGAGCAGTACTTC. It specifies CASSPPGGGIYEQYF.

This chain links TRBV19 with TRBJ2-1; D remains ambiguous. CDR1 LNHDA and CDR2 SQIVND come from the germline V gene (reference sequence). CDR3 length: 13 amino acids. V dropped 6 bases and J dropped 5 bases, with 11 bases sitting between them. The CDR3 sequence: CASSPSGHNEQFF. CDR3 in DNA: TGTGCCAGTAGCCCATCGGGCCACAATGAGCAGTTCTTC.

The V call is TRBV9, the J call TRBJ1-3, with D perhaps TRBD1 (5 bases). The germline gives CDR1 SGDLS, CDR2 YYNGEE. V gave up 4 bases and J gave up 2 bases, with 13 bases separating them. This CDR3 has 15 amino acids. CDR3 amino acids: CASSPSAGPGNTIYF. The CDR3 DNA is TGTGCCAGCAGCCCTTCCGCGGGGCCTGGAAACACCATATATTTT. Based on the CDR3 plus reference TRBV9 and TRBJ1-3, the full variable domain is DSGVTQTPKHLITATGQRVTLRCSPRSGDLSVYWYQQSLDQGLQFLIQYYNGEERAKGNILERFSAQQFPDLHSELNLSSLELGDSALYFCASSPSAGPGNTIYFGEGSWLTVV.

This chain connects TRBV7-3 to TRBJ2-3, with 7 bases matching TRBD2. Germline-derived CDR1 and CDR2 are SGHTA and FQGTGA. V shed 4 bases and J 5 bases; nucleotides not matched to a gene: 12. The CDR3 has 16 amino acids. CDR3 region: CASSSIMGRDRDTQYF. The CDR3 region has the DNA TGTGCCAGCAGCTCCATAATGGGGAGGGACCGAGATACGCAGTATTTT.

The chain joins TRBV7-2 to TRBJ2-5, with D possibly TRBD2 on 7 matching bases. CDR3 length: 19 residues. Trimming cost V 5 bases and J 2 bases, with 27 bases left between them. Germline values: CDR1 SGHTA, CDR2 FQGNSA. This CDR3 is CASSLAKGGPPPPQETQYF. The CDR3 DNA follows: TGTGCCAGCAGCCTCGCGAAGGGGGGGCCCCCACCCCCTCAAGAGACCCAGTACTTC.

The chain is built from TRBV7-2 and TRBJ2-5; 8 nucleotides agree with TRBD2. V trimming: 5 bases; J trimming: 3 bases; junction bases outside the gene matches: 11. The CDR3 is 16 amino acids. The germline gives CDR1 SGHTA, CDR2 FQGNSA. The CDR3 DNA reads TGTGCCAGCAGCGGTTTGGGCGGGAGGCCGGAAGAGACCCAGTACTTC. As protein: CASSGLGGRPEETQYF.

The chain is built from TRBV6-6 and TRBJ2-1; 7 bases are a match to TRBD1. The V segment lost 2 bases and the J segment 2 bases; nucleotides outside the gene matches: 6. Germline CDR1 is MNHNY and CDR2 is SVGAGI (reference sequence). The CDR3 loop spans 16 amino acids. The CDR3 loop is CASSYPTGLTYNEQFF. CDR3 in DNA: TGTGCCAGCAGTTACCCGACAGGGTTAACCTACAATGAGCAGTTCTTC.

The chain carries TRBV15 and TRBJ1-5; D gene ambiguous. V was cut by 0 bases and J by 4 bases, with 19 bases left in between. Germline V gene lookup returns CDR1 LNHNV and CDR2 YYDKDF (reference sequence). The CDR3 totals 18 residues. DNA of the CDR3: TGTGCCACCAGCAGAGAATCCAATACGGGGTCTGGTAATCAGCCCCAGCATTTT. Translated: CATSRESNTGSGNQPQHF.

The chain recombines TRBV28 with TRBJ2-1, with 10 nucleotides matching TRBD2. CDR1 and CDR2 (germline): MDHEN, SYDVKM. The CDR3 is 14 amino acids. Trimming at V came to 6 bases and at J to 4 bases, leaving 3 bases not matched to a gene. As DNA, the CDR3 is TGTGCCAGCAGGACTAGCGGGCGGTACAATGAGCAGTTCTTC. Translation: CASRTSGRYNEQFF.

The V gene is TRBV4-3, the J gene TRBJ2-7; D is possibly TRBD2 (5 bases). The ends were cut back, 0 bases at V and 0 bases at J, with 15 bases in the middle. Germline loops: CDR1 LGHNA, CDR2 YSLEER. This CDR3 is built from 17 residues. Written as DNA, the CDR3 is TGCGCCAGCAGCCAAGATCGGGGTAGCGCGAGCTCCTACGAGCAGTACTTC. Its translation is CASSQDRGSASSYEQYF.

V usage is TRBV27 and J usage is TRBJ1-1, with D uncertain. Trimming removed 3 bases from V and 0 bases from J, with 14 bases in between. The germline CDR1 and CDR2 sequences are MNHEY and SMNVEV (reference sequence). The CDR3 runs to 16 residues. Here the CDR3 DNA reads TGTGCCAGCAGTTTCAAGAAGACCTTCATGAACACTGAAGCTTTCTTT. Encoded protein: CASSFKKTFMNTEAFF.

V and J are TRBV6-1 and TRBJ2-7; tentatively, D is TRBD1 (6 bases). V lost 3 bases, J lost 4 bases, and 16 bases lay in between. The CDR3 is made up of 15 amino acids. Per germline, CDR1 MNHNS and CDR2 SASEGT. CDR3 in DNA: TGTGCCAGCAGTGATACAGGGAAGGCCTATTACGAGCAGTACTTC. As protein: CASSDTGKAYYEQYF.

This rearrangement joins TRBV27 to TRBJ2-7, with 8 bases aligning to TRBD2. Per germline, CDR1 MNHEY and CDR2 SMNVEV (reference sequence). The V and J ends lost 0 bases and 0 bases, in that order; junction bases with no gene match: 13. The CDR3 is 19 residues long. CDR3 nucleotides: TGTGCCAGCAGTTTATCGGGGCTCAGCGGGAGCCGGCCCTCCTACGAGCAGTACTTC. This codes for CASSLSGLSGSRPSYEQYF.

J is TRBJ1-2 and V is TRBV27, with D maybe TRBD1 (6 bases). Germline V gives CDR1 MNHEY, CDR2 SMNVEV (reference sequence). Trimming left V 6 bases short and J 6 bases short, with 17 bases between. The CDR3 totals 14 residues. Here the CDR3 reads CASSTRTAENGYTF. CDR3 DNA sequence: TGTGCCAGCAGCACCAGGACAGCGGAAAATGGCTACACCTTC.

The chain combines TRBV6-6 with TRBJ2-1; TRBD2 matches 8 bases. CDR1 is MNHNY, CDR2 SVGAGI, per germline (reference sequence). There are 16 residues in the CDR3. With 2 bases clipped from V and 3 bases from J, the junction kept 6 bases outside the gene matches. CDR3 sequence reads: CASSYGGGGYYNEQFF. In DNA, the CDR3 is TGTGCCAGCAGTTACGGCGGCGGGGGGTACTACAATGAGCAGTTCTTC.

This chain connects TRBV7-3 to TRBJ1-6; possible D gene TRBD1, 5 bases. CDR3 length: 15 residues. Germline loops: CDR1 SGHTA, CDR2 FQGTGA. Deletions cut 4 bases from V and 7 bases from J, with 14 bases between. The chain's CDR3 is CASSYSGIENSPLHF. The CDR3 DNA follows: TGTGCCAGCAGCTACTCAGGGATTGAGAATTCACCCCTCCACTTT.

This rearrangement joins TRBV29-1 to TRBJ2-5; 8 positions match TRBD2. The germline CDR1 and CDR2 sequences are SQVTM and ANQGSEA. Germline trimming cut 6 bases from V and 5 bases from J; bases unmatched to any gene: 11. The CDR3 is made up of 14 amino acids. DNA of the CDR3: TGCAGCGTCGCCGGGAGGGCCAGGTGGGAGACCCAGTACTTC. It is translated as CSVAGRARWETQYF. Full variable domain (rest looked up from reference TRBV29-1 and TRBJ2-5): SAVISQKPSRDICQRGTSLTIQCQVDSQVTMMFWYRQQPGQSLTLIATANQGSEATYESGFVIDKFPISRPNLTFSTLTVSNMSPEDSSIYLCSVAGRARWETQYFGPGTRLLVL.

This clone was picked up one time. This rearrangement joins TRBV7-6 to TRBJ2-7, with D perhaps TRBD1 or TRBD2 (5 bases each). The V and J ends lost 4 bases and 11 bases respectively, with 12 bases between them. The V gene's germline CDR1 is SGHVS and CDR2 FNYEAQ. CDR3 length equals 11 residues. The CDR3 here is CASSWGPPEYF. In nucleotides, the CDR3 is TGTGCCAGCAGCTGGGGACCACCTGAGTACTTC.

The chain carries TRBV6-5 and TRBJ1-1, with TRBD1 matching over 7 bases. The junction had 7 bases not matched to a gene; V was cut back by 6 bases and J by 3 bases. This CDR3 has 14 residues. Germline V CDR1 and CDR2: MNHEY, SVGAGI. The CDR3 here is CASSPQGEYTEAFF. The DNA for the CDR3 is TGTGCCAGCAGCCCCCAGGGGGAATACACTGAAGCTTTCTTT.